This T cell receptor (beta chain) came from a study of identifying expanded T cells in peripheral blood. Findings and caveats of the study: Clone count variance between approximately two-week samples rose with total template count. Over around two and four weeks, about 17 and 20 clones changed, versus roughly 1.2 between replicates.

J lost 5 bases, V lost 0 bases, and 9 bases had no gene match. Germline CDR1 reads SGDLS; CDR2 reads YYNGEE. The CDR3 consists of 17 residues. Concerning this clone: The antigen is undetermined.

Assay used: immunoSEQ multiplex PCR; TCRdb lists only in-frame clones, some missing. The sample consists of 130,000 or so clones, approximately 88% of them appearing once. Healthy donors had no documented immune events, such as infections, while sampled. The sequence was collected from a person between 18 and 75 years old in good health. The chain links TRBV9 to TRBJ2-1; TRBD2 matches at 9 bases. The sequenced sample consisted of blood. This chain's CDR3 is CASSVVPAGGQNNEQFF. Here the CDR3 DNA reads TGTGCCAGCAGCGTAGTACCAGCGGGGGGCCAAAACAATGAGCAGTTCTTC.